The 22 T cell receptor beta chains in this list originate from one sample, sequenced in a study of shared clonotypes between healthy human individuals. Profiled with immunoSEQ multiplex PCR; TCRdb holds only in-frame clones, not every one. Seen here are about 1.1 million clones, around three quarters observed once, and the top ten hold 0.5% to 0.6%. Sequencing used memory CD4+ T cells from PBMCs. Subset: CD45RA-negative fraction. All receptors derive from a man aged 18 to 30 in good health. Some clones in this sample may be carry-over from other donors' samples.

The chain combines TRBV7-2 with TRBJ1-1; D is unclear. Germline CDR1 and CDR2: SGHTA and FQGNSA. This CDR3 has 13 residues. Trimming removed 8 bases from V and 1 base from J, with 11 bases in between. Written as DNA, the CDR3 is TGTGCCAGCTCTGGGTATCCGAACACTGAAGCTTTCTTT. Encoded protein: CASSGYPNTEAFF. The variable domain in full, with the rest retrieved from reference TRBV7-2 and TRBJ1-1, is GAGVSQSPSNKVTEKGKDVELRCDPISGHTALYWYRQSLGQGLEFLIYFQGNSAPDKSGLPSDRFSAERTGGSVSTLTIQRTQQEDSAVYLCASSGYPNTEAFFGQGTRLTVV.

This chain connects TRBV5-1 to TRBJ1-4; no reliable D call. The CDR3 spans 14 residues. The V gene's germline CDR1 is SGHRS and CDR2 YFSETQ. Trimming left V 5 bases short and J 1 base short, with 9 bases between. CDR3: CASRRPGTNEKLFF. The CDR3 DNA reads as TGCGCCAGCAGGAGGCCAGGAACTAATGAAAAACTGTTTTTT.

This clone is a singleton in its sample. V and J are TRBV30 and TRBJ2-1; 8 nucleotides line up with TRBD1. The CDR3 covers 14 residues. V was clipped by 3 bases and J by 5 bases; unmatched bases: 6. CDR1 GTSNPN and CDR2 SVGIG come from the germline V gene (reference sequence). The CDR3 sequence is CAWRKDRANNEQFF. The CDR3 region has the DNA TGTGCCTGGAGGAAGGACAGGGCCAACAATGAGCAGTTCTTC.

V usage is TRBV10-2 and J usage is TRBJ2-2; 10 nucleotides line up with TRBD2. Germline V gene lookup returns CDR1 WSHSY and CDR2 SAAADI. With V trimmed by 4 bases and J by 9 bases, 8 bases remained unmatched. This CDR3 has 15 residues. CDR3 sequence reads: CASSAPGLASRELFF. The CDR3 coding sequence is TGCGCCAGCAGTGCCCCGGGACTAGCGAGTCGGGAGCTGTTTTTT.

The genes are TRBV27 and TRBJ2-2, with 9 bases fitting TRBD2. Trimming removed 5 bases from V and 3 bases from J; junction bases left unmatched: 10. The CDR3 is made up of 17 amino acids. From germline, CDR1 is MNHEY and CDR2 SMNVEV (reference sequence). CDR3 region: CASSRQLTSGYTGELFF. Written as DNA, the CDR3 is TGTGCCAGCAGTCGCCAGTTGACTAGCGGATACACCGGGGAGCTGTTTTTT.

This sequence joins TRBV27 and TRBJ2-1; 10 bases are a match to TRBD2. Germline V CDR1 and CDR2: MNHEY, SMNVEV (reference sequence). The CDR3 runs to 18 residues. V lost 3 bases and J lost 0; bases outside the gene matches: 8. CDR3 protein: CASSFGVAGGFSYNEQFF. Here the CDR3 DNA reads TGTGCCAGCAGTTTTGGGGTAGCGGGAGGATTCTCCTACAATGAGCAGTTCTTC.

The V and J genes are TRBV10-3 and TRBJ2-1; D is possibly TRBD2 (6 bases). Germline assignment: CDR1 ENHRY and CDR2 SYGVKD. The CDR3 has 16 residues. Trimming removed 10 bases at V and 0 bases at J, with 19 bases between. The CDR3 is CATAGGGGSSYNEQFF. The CDR3 DNA reads as TGTGCCACCGCCGGGGGAGGCGGAAGCTCCTACAATGAGCAGTTCTTC.

The chain carries TRBV7-2 and TRBJ2-3, with 13 bases that match TRBD2. The CDR3 has 17 residues. Per germline, CDR1 SGHTA and CDR2 FQGNSA. The ends lost 0 bases at V and 10 bases at J; junction bases unmatched: 10. The CDR3 DNA reads TGTGCCAGCAGCTTAGCCGGGACTAGCGGGATCCTACCTGCGCAGTATTTT. Its translation: CASSLAGTSGILPAQYF.

Of note for this clone: Other DNA sequences in the sample encode the same CDR3. The genes are TRBV28 and TRBJ1-5; D remains ambiguous. Germline V lookup: CDR1 MDHEN, CDR2 SYDVKM. The CDR3 contains 12 residues. V was cut by 3 bases and J by 4 bases, with 4 bases left in between. As DNA, the CDR3 is TGTGCCAGCAGTTTGCTTAATCAGCCCCAGCATTTT. Protein: CASSLLNQPQHF.

V gene TRBV2 combines with J gene TRBJ2-6; D may be TRBD2 (6 bases). The V gene's germline CDR1 is SNHLY and CDR2 FYNNEI. V dropped 6 bases and J dropped 1 base, with 13 bases sitting between them. There are 16 residues in the CDR3. This CDR3 reads CASRGLGGSGANVLTF. In DNA, the CDR3 is TGTGCCAGCAGGGGACTCGGGGGTTCTGGGGCCAACGTCCTGACTTTC.

The rearrangement joins TRBV4-3 to TRBJ1-6; 7 bases map to TRBD1. Germline V gives CDR1 LGHNA, CDR2 YSLEER. The length of the CDR3 is 17 residues. Unmatched junction bases numbered 6, after V lost 0 bases and J lost 4 bases. The CDR3 here is CASSQDYRGRYNSPLHF. In DNA, the CDR3 is TGCGCCAGCAGCCAAGACTACAGGGGTCGTTATAATTCACCCCTCCACTTT.

This sequence joins TRBV28 and TRBJ1-5; a weak D match, TRBD1 (6 bases). This CDR3 contains 15 residues. With 1 base removed from V and 3 bases from J, the gap between germline ends came to 10 bases. Germline V gives CDR1 MDHEN, CDR2 SYDVKM. The CDR3 loop is CASSLSTGYNQPQHF. The CDR3 coding sequence is TGTGCCAGCAGTTTATCTACAGGGTACAATCAGCCCCAGCATTTT.

V is TRBV28 and J is TRBJ1-4; the D is unclear. This CDR3 comprises 14 residues. The V gene's germline CDR1 is MDHEN and CDR2 SYDVKM. Trimming removed 7 bases from V and 4 bases from J, with 13 bases in between. The CDR3 coding sequence is TGTGCCAGCAATTCCGGTGCCTTTAATGAAAAACTGTTTTTT. Translating it yields CASNSGAFNEKLFF.

The CDR3 sequence is CASHPRTSGTGVNEQFF. The CDR3 DNA reads TGTGCCAGCCACCCTCGGACTAGCGGGACTGGGGTGAATGAGCAGTTCTTC. The V gene is TRBV5-4, the J gene TRBJ2-1; 12 bases agree with TRBD2. The germline V gene has CDR1 SGHNT and CDR2 YYREEE (reference sequence). V dropped 7 bases and J dropped 7; count of bases not matched to a gene: 15. The CDR3 covers 17 residues.

This clone was seen more than once but under ten times. This sequence joins TRBV19 and TRBJ1-3, with 10 bases identical to TRBD1. Losses at the gene ends were 4 bases for V and 4 bases for J; bases not matched to a gene: 7. The germline V gene encodes CDR1 LNHDA and CDR2 SQIVND (reference sequence). CDR3 length: 16 amino acids. The CDR3 protein is CASSSRTGGRGNTIYF. The CDR3, as DNA: TGTGCCAGTAGTAGCCGGACAGGGGGAAGAGGAAACACCATATATTTT.

V is TRBV5-4 and J is TRBJ1-1, with 7 bases matching TRBD1. This CDR3 is built from 16 residues. Germline CDR1 is SGHNT and CDR2 is YYREEE (reference sequence). J gave up 6 bases and V 0 bases, and 11 bases lay outside the gene matches. CDR3 DNA: TGTGCCAGCAGCTTGGGTTTTGGAGGGGGCGCGGCTGAAGCTTTCTTT. Amino acid sequence: CASSLGFGGGAAEAFF.

The gene calls are TRBV15 and TRBJ2-7; no clear D gene. V lost 0 bases and J lost 6, with 12 bases in between. Germline CDR1 is LNHNV and CDR2 is YYDKDF (reference sequence). CDR3 length: 14 amino acids. The CDR3 loop reads CATSRDLMDREQYF. Written as DNA, the CDR3 is TGTGCCACCAGCAGAGATCTCATGGACCGCGAGCAGTACTTC.

The chain links TRBV5-1 to TRBJ2-7; TRBD2 aligns across 9 bases. The ends lost 4 bases at V and 0 bases at J; junction bases unmatched: 5. The CDR3 runs to 15 residues. Germline lookup yields CDR1 SGHRS and CDR2 YFSETQ. CDR3 amino acids: CASSLGLARSYEQYF. The CDR3 DNA reads TGCGCCAGCAGCCTAGGACTAGCGCGCTCCTACGAGCAGTACTTC.

This clone was observed a single time. The chain recombines TRBV5-5 with TRBJ1-5; D not resolved. CDR3 length: 13 residues. Trimming pared 1 base from V and 6 bases from J, leaving 8 bases between. CDR1 SGHKS and CDR2 YYEKEE come from the germline V gene (reference sequence). The DNA of the CDR3 is TGTGCCAGCAGCTTGACAAGTACTCAGCCCCAGCATTTT. It specifies CASSLTSTQPQHF. Combining the CDR3 with reference TRBV5-5 and TRBJ1-5 gives the whole variable domain DAGVTQSPTHLIKTRGQQVTLRCSPISGHKSVSWYQQVLGQGPQFIFQYYEKEERGRGNFPDRFSARQFPNYSSELNVNALLLGDSALYLCASSLTSTQPQHFGDGTRLSIL.

The rearrangement uses TRBV7-2 and TRBJ2-1; D is unclear. Trimming took 5 bases from V and 2 from J, leaving 13 bases between them. CDR3 length: 15 residues. In germline, CDR1 is SGHTA, CDR2 FQGNSA. The CDR3 region has the DNA TGTGCCAGCAGCACCCGTCCTGAAGCCTACAATGAGCAGTTCTTC. Its protein product is CASSTRPEAYNEQFF.

The chain uses TRBV6-5 and TRBJ2-5; 8 nucleotides agree with TRBD1. The junction had 11 bases not matched to a gene; V was cut back by 9 bases and J by 5 bases. This CDR3 is built from 14 residues. CDR1 is MNHEY, CDR2 SVGAGI, per germline. CDR3 nucleotides: TGTGCCAGTCGACGGACAGGGTGGGGGGAGACCCAGTACTTC. It is translated as CASRRTGWGETQYF.

There are a few counts of this clone. The rearrangement joins TRBV28 to TRBJ1-5, with D perhaps matching TRBD1 (6 bases). The CDR3 is made up of 13 amino acids. V gave up 6 bases and J gave up 5 bases, with 11 bases separating them. Germline V lookup: CDR1 MDHEN, CDR2 SYDVKM. DNA for the CDR3: TGTGCCAGCAGGCCAGGGGTATATCAGCCCCAGCATTTT. Translating gives CASRPGVYQPQHF.